What follows are 6 T cell receptor beta chains derived from one specimen sequenced in a study of CD8 T cells in Susac syndrome. The RNA, 0.5 to 1 ug, was put through reverse transcription using random hexamers. TCRdb fed the immunoSEQ multiplex PCR reads into MiXCR, producing one record per CDR3 protein. The top ten hold 0.3% to 0.35% of the sample, which has 85,000 to 95,000 distinct CDR3 sequences, 90% to 95% seen once. The sample comprised CD4+ T cells from PBMCs. The source is a human donor with Susac syndrome.

J is TRBJ2-7 and V is TRBV23-1; D is undetermined. TRBV23-1 is reported as an ORF; its role is uncertain. This CDR3 has 14 residues. Between the trimmed V and J ends, which lost 6 bases and 0 bases, there was a span of 12 bases. This CDR3 is CASSTVLNSYEQYF. The CDR3 region has the DNA TGCGCCAGCAGCACAGTGCTCAACTCCTACGAGCAGTACTTC.

The gene calls are TRBV11-2 and TRBJ2-5; D may match TRBD1 or TRBD2 (5 bases each). Trimming cost V 8 bases and J 5 bases, with 12 bases left between them. The germline V gene has CDR1 SGHAT and CDR2 FQNNGV. The CDR3 has 12 residues. CDR3 nucleotides: TGTGCCAGCGGGACCAATGTGGAGACCCAGTACTTC. Translating it yields CASGTNVETQYF.

The V call is TRBV29-1, the J call TRBJ1-5, with a possible D match to TRBD1 (6 bases). The CDR3 consists of 14 residues. The germline V and J ends were trimmed by 6 bases and 1 base, with 13 bases remaining between them. The V gene's germline CDR1 is SQVTM and CDR2 ANQGSEA. This chain's CDR3 is CSVSGVSSNQPQHF. The CDR3 bases are TGCAGCGTGTCAGGGGTTTCAAGCAATCAGCCCCAGCATTTT.

J is TRBJ2-3 and V is TRBV20-1; TRBD2 might be the D (6 bases). The CDR3 loop spans 12 amino acids. Trimming removed 6 bases at V and 4 bases at J, with 11 bases between. Germline-derived CDR1 and CDR2 are DFQATT and SNEGSKA (reference sequence). The CDR3 loop reads CSAPRGSDTQYF. CDR3 DNA sequence: TGCAGTGCCCCGCGGGGCTCAGATACGCAGTATTTT.

This chain uses TRBV10-3 with TRBJ1-5, with no clear D. Trimming cost V 5 bases and J 2 bases, with 16 bases left between them. The CDR3 totals 16 residues. Germline assignment: CDR1 ENHRY and CDR2 SYGVKD. The CDR3 DNA reads as TGTGCCATCAGTTCTGAGGGCCTCCGGGGCAATCAGCCCCAGCATTTT. Amino acid sequence: CAISSEGLRGNQPQHF.

The chain's CDR3 is CASSSDRGTDTQYF. The CDR3 coding sequence is TGCGCCAGCAGCTCAGACAGGGGCACAGATACGCAGTATTTT. V is TRBV5-1 and J is TRBJ2-3; 7 nucleotides align to TRBD1. This CDR3 is built from 14 residues. V trimming: 3 bases; J trimming: 1 base; junction bases outside the gene matches: 2. Germline values: CDR1 SGHRS, CDR2 YFSETQ.